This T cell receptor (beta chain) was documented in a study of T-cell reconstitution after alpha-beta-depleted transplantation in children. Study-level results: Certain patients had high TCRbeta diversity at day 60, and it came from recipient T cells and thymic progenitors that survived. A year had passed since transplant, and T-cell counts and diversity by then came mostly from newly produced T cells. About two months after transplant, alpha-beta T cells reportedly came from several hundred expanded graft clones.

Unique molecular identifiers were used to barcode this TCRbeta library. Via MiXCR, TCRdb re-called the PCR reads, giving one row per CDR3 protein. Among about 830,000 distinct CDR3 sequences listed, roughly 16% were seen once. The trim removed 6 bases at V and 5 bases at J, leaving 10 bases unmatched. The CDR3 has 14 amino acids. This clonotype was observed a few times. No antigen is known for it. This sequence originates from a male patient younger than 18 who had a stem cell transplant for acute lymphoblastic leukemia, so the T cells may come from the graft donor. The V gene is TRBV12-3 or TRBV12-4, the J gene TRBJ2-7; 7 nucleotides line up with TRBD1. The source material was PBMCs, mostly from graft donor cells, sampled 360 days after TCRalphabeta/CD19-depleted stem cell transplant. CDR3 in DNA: TGTGCCAGCAGCCCGAGGGGGCCTCCGAACGAGCAGTACTTC. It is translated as CASSPRGPPNEQYF.